The T cell receptor (beta chain) under discussion was sequenced for a study of blood T cell repertoires in COVID-19. Looking at the study overall: Acute and convalescent COVID-19 specimens originated in the United States, Italy and Spain.

This clone was observed a single time. Participants spanned ages roughly 18 to 90 years and resided in around 25 US areas. Researchers sorted participants into cohorts using their self-reported clinical history. Profiled with immunoSEQ multiplex PCR; TCRdb holds only in-frame clones, not every one. The table records approximately 250,000 clones, around 80% of them present only once. This clonotype originated in a man under 40 with acute COVID-19. Sequences were obtained from PBMCs or T cells enriched from blood (not recorded which).

CDR3 nucleotides: TGTGCCAGCAGTTACTCCCCTGGGGGAGGGCTAACCTACAATGAGCAGTTCTTC. It specifies CASSYSPGGGLTYNEQFF. V usage is TRBV6-2 or TRBV6-3 and J usage is TRBJ2-1; 7 positions agree with TRBD2. After removal of 0 bases from V and 2 bases from J, the junction contained 10 bases not matched to a gene. CDR3 size: 18 residues. Per the germline V gene, CDR1 is MNHEY and CDR2 is SVGEGT.